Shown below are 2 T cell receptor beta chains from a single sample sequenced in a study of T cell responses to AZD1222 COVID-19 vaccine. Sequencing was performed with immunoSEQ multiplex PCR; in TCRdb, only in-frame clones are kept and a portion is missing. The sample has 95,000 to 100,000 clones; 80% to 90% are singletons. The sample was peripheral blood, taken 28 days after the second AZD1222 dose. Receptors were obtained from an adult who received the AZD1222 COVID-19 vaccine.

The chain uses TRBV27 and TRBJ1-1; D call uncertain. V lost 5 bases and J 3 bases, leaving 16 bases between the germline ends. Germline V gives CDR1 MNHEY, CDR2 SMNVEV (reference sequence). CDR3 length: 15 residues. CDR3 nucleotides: TGTGCCAGCAGTCTAAGGGAGGGATCGGACACTGAAGCTTTCTTT. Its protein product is CASSLREGSDTEAFF.

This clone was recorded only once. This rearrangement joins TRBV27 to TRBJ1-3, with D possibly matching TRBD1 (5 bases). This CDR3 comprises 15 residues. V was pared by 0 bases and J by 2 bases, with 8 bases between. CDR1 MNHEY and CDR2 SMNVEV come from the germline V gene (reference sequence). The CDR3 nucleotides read TGTGCCAGCAGTTTATCCCGACAGCCTGGAAACACCATATATTTT. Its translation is CASSLSRQPGNTIYF.